The 29 T cell receptor beta chains below were found in one sample sequenced in a study of Graves' ophthalmopathy and Graves' hyperthyroidism. Beta-chain TCR CDR3 regions were amplified from RNA transcripts. Investigators did first-round RT-PCR with HTBI primers, then second-round multiplex PCR. TCRdb used MiXCR to reprocess the multiplex PCR reads, holding one entry per CDR3 protein. The sample shows just over 400,000 distinct CDR3 sequences, under 25% of them seen only once. Sequenced material: peripheral blood. The source is a woman aged 18-29 years with stable Graves' hyperthyroidism.

This clonotype was recorded at least ten times. The chain has TRBV12-3 or TRBV12-4 and TRBJ1-5; D perhaps matches TRBD1 (5 bases). V was cut by 6 bases and J by 5 bases, with 20 bases left in between. There are 16 residues in the CDR3. The CDR3 region is CASSPLGGGSYQPQHF. The CDR3 bases are TGTGCCAGCAGCCCTCTTGGGGGGGGTAGTTATCAGCCCCAGCATTTT.

The chain uses TRBV5-1 and TRBJ2-7; TRBD2 matches 13 bases. Germline trimming cut 0 bases from V and 6 bases from J; bases unmatched to any gene: 3. Germline lookup yields CDR1 SGHRS and CDR2 YFSETQ. The CDR3 runs 15 residues. The CDR3 region is CASSLEGLAGTEQYF. The CDR3, as DNA: TGCGCCAGCAGCTTGGAGGGACTAGCGGGGACCGAGCAGTACTTC.

This clonotype was recorded many times. The chain employs TRBV7-9 and TRBJ2-5; 9 bases agree with TRBD2. From germline, CDR1 is SEHNR and CDR2 FQNEAQ (reference sequence). The J segment lost 4 bases and the V segment lost 5 bases, leaving 2 bases of the junction unmatched. This CDR3 comprises 13 residues. CDR3 amino acids: CASSPTSGETQYF. CDR3 nucleotides: TGTGCCAGCAGCCCGACTAGCGGAGAGACCCAGTACTTC.

In this sample, this clonotype turned up many times. This sequence joins TRBV11-2 and TRBJ2-2; D may be TRBD1 (7 bases). Trimming took off 2 bases at V and 4 bases at J, with 14 bases between the two ends. The germline CDR1 and CDR2 sequences are SGHAT and FQNNGV. The CDR3 length is 16 residues. In DNA form, the CDR3 reads TGTGCCAGCAGCTTACCTTCAGGGGGAGGCACCGGGGAGCTGTTTTTT. It specifies CASSLPSGGGTGELFF.

Concerning this clonotype: This could be a read error, since a much larger clone is one nucleotide away. This chain links TRBV6-1 with TRBJ1-1, with D tentatively TRBD1 (5 bases). This CDR3 has 13 residues. Trimming removed 6 bases from V and 3 bases from J, with 11 bases in between. Germline V gene lookup returns CDR1 MNHNS and CDR2 SASEGT. CDR3 loop: CASRHRLDTEAFF. The CDR3, as DNA: TGTGCCAGCAGGCACAGGTTGGACACTGAAGCTTTCTTT.

This clonotype has a count of ten or more. The chain employs TRBV2 and TRBJ2-7; 13 bases line up with TRBD2. The CDR3 spans 15 residues. From germline, CDR1 is SNHLY and CDR2 FYNNEI. V shed 10 bases and J 1 base; nucleotides not matched to a gene: 7. For the CDR3, the DNA is TGTGCCATCGAAAGGGGACTAGCGGGGTCCTACGAGCAGTACTTC. Translation gives CAIERGLAGSYEQYF.

To note about this clonotype: Its ends do not fully match the called genes, so a read error is possible. The V and J genes are TRBV12-3 or TRBV12-4 and TRBJ2-7; 7 bases match TRBD2. This CDR3 comprises 12 residues. CDR3: CASSQGGSRVRF. The CDR3 DNA reads as TGTGCCAGCAGTCAGGGAGGGAGCAGGGTAAGATTC.

This clonotype was observed at least ten times. This chain links TRBV12-3 or TRBV12-4 with TRBJ1-1; D unresolved. The V end was cut by 5 bases, the J end by 6 bases, with 19 bases between. The CDR3 is made up of 15 amino acids. The CDR3 region is CASSLIRGFRAEAFF. In nucleotides, the CDR3 is TGTGCCAGCAGTCTCATTCGGGGTTTTCGCGCTGAAGCTTTCTTT.

The rearrangement joins TRBV11-1 to TRBJ2-3; TRBD2 aligns across 14 bases. CDR3 length: 16 amino acids. Germline assignment: CDR1 SGHAT and CDR2 FQDESV (reference sequence). The V and J ends lost 6 bases and 4 bases, in that order; junction bases with no gene match: 6. The CDR3 region has the DNA TGTGCCAGCAGTCGACTAGCGGGAGGGCCGCCAGATACGCAGTATTTT. Amino acid sequence: CASSRLAGGPPDTQYF.

This clonotype was counted only a few times. The genes are TRBV20-1 and TRBJ2-5; D may be TRBD1 (6 bases). CDR1 DFQATT and CDR2 SNEGSKA come from the germline V gene (reference sequence). The CDR3 totals 12 residues. With 7 bases removed from V and 5 bases from J, the gap between germline ends came to 14 bases. Here the CDR3 reads CSEIAQGETQYF. The DNA for the CDR3 is TGCAGTGAAATAGCGCAGGGGGAGACCCAGTACTTC.

The chain is built from TRBV6-1 and TRBJ1-1; possibly TRBD1 for D (5 bases). V was shortened by 7 bases and J by 11 bases, with 14 bases between the two germline ends. The CDR3 is 11 residues long. Germline assignment: CDR1 MNHNS and CDR2 SASEGT. Here the CDR3 DNA reads TGTGCCAGCATGCGGGCAGGGCTTGCTTTCTTT. Its translation is CASMRAGLAFF.

This clonotype was recorded many times. The gene calls are TRBV11-2 and TRBJ2-7; 8 nucleotides line up with TRBD1. The V and J ends lost 3 bases and 1 base, in that order; junction bases with no gene match: 2. Germline V CDR1 and CDR2: SGHAT, FQNNGV. The CDR3 has 14 residues. The CDR3 loop is CASSFNRGSYEQYF. The CDR3 DNA reads TGTGCCAGCAGCTTTAACAGGGGGTCCTACGAGCAGTACTTC.

A remark on this clonotype: A read error may be the cause here, since a much bigger clone is one base away. The rearrangement joins TRBV24-1 to TRBJ2-3, with 7 bases that match TRBD2. The CDR3 length is 18 residues. V lost 4 bases to trimming and J lost 4 bases; unmatched junction nucleotides: 16. Germline CDR1 is KGHDR and CDR2 is SFDVKD. The CDR3 region has the DNA TGTGCCACCAGTGACGCTACTAGTGGCGGGAGTTCGGCAGATACGCAGTATTTT. Protein product: CATSDATSGGSSADTQYF.

The sample holds many counts of this clonotype. The chain has TRBV29-1 and TRBJ1-1, with TRBD1 identical over 7 bases. Trimming took 7 bases from V and 2 from J; bases not matched to a gene: 10. The CDR3 extends over 14 amino acids. Germline CDR1 reads SQVTM; CDR2 reads ANQGSEA. In nucleotides, the CDR3 is TGCAGCGCCCGACAGGGCATGGACAACACTGAAGCTTTCTTT. It encodes CSARQGMDNTEAFF.

This clonotype was counted a few times. The chain joins TRBV20-1 to TRBJ2-2; TRBD1 aligns across 12 bases. Germline V lookup: CDR1 DFQATT, CDR2 SNEGSKA (reference sequence). Trimming cost V 3 bases and J 5 bases; bases outside gene matches: 7. The CDR3 length is 16 residues. The CDR3 protein is CSARPGQGAPTGELFF. DNA for the CDR3: TGCAGTGCTAGGCCGGGACAGGGGGCGCCTACCGGGGAGCTGTTTTTT.

This clonotype was detected many times. This chain uses TRBV11-2 with TRBJ1-2; TRBD1 matches at 8 bases. Germline V gene sequence: CDR1 SGHAT, CDR2 FQNNGV. The CDR3 consists of 15 residues. V lost 4 bases and J lost 4; bases outside the gene matches: 8. The CDR3 protein is CASSSQGARGYGYTF. CDR3 DNA sequence: TGTGCCAGCAGCTCCCAGGGGGCGCGCGGCTATGGCTACACCTTC.

At least ten counts were recorded for this clonotype. The V call is TRBV2, the J call TRBJ2-7; 7 bases line up with TRBD1. The CDR3 covers 14 residues. V gave up 7 bases and J gave up 2 bases; unmatched junction bases: 8. Germline V gene data show CDR1 as SNHLY and CDR2 as FYNNEI. The CDR3 loop is CASIRRGQAYEQYF. In DNA form, the CDR3 reads TGTGCCAGCATACGCCGAGGACAGGCCTACGAGCAGTACTTC.

CDR3 DNA sequence: TGTGCCTGGAGTTTCACATCAGGGCAGGAGCAGTACTTC. Its protein is CAWSFTSGQEQYF. V is TRBV30 and J is TRBJ2-7, with D possibly TRBD1 on 5 matching bases. In germline, CDR1 is GTSNPN, CDR2 SVGIG (reference sequence). CDR3 length: 13 amino acids. V was cut by 2 bases and J by 7 bases, with 15 bases left in between.

This clonotype was observed a few times. The V and J genes are TRBV5-6 and TRBJ1-1, with D maybe TRBD1 (6 bases). The germline V gene has CDR1 SGHDT and CDR2 YYEEEE. The ends were cut back, 4 bases at V and 5 bases at J, with 12 bases in the middle. This CDR3 spans 13 amino acids. CDR3 bases: TGTGCCAGCAGCATCGGACAGCTAACTGAAGCTTTCTTT. It translates to CASSIGQLTEAFF.

In this sample, this clonotype turned up many times. The chain links TRBV5-1 to TRBJ1-1; D possibly corresponds to TRBD1 (6 bases). V gave up 0 bases and J gave up 5 bases, with 14 bases separating them. Germline values: CDR1 SGHRS, CDR2 YFSETQ. The CDR3 extends over 15 amino acids. The CDR3 reads CASSLEGGRYTEAFF. CDR3 DNA: TGCGCCAGCAGCTTGGAAGGGGGGCGGTATACTGAAGCTTTCTTT.

The table lists this clonotype with many counts. The V and J genes are TRBV6-2 or TRBV6-3 and TRBJ1-2; D perhaps matches TRBD1 (5 bases). Germline CDR1 and CDR2: MNHEY and SVGEGT. The CDR3 contains 13 residues. V was pared by 6 bases and J by 4 bases, with 12 bases between. CDR3 loop: CASRRGPTYGYTF. CDR3 nucleotides: TGTGCCAGCAGGAGGGGACCGACCTATGGCTACACCTTC.

In its sample, this clonotype was seen many times. This chain connects TRBV7-2 to TRBJ2-7, with D possibly TRBD1 on 5 matching bases. CDR1 is SGHTA and CDR2 is FQGNSA in the germline V gene. V was clipped by 5 bases and J by 0 bases, with 11 bases between them. There are 14 residues in the CDR3. CDR3 protein: CASSALQDSYEQYF. The CDR3, as DNA: TGTGCCAGCAGCGCCCTACAGGACTCCTACGAGCAGTACTTC.

The rearrangement joins TRBV6-1 to TRBJ2-2; no firm D call. V lost 8 bases and J lost 8, with 9 bases in between. The CDR3 is made up of 11 amino acids. Germline V lookup: CDR1 MNHNS, CDR2 SASEGT. CDR3 protein: CASLYRGELFF. In DNA form, the CDR3 reads TGTGCCAGCCTTTATAGGGGGGAGCTGTTTTTT.

Many counts were recorded for this clonotype. The chain links TRBV6-5 to TRBJ1-2; the D is unclear. V gave up 2 bases and J gave up 2 bases, with 12 bases separating them. Germline V gene sequence: CDR1 MNHEY, CDR2 SVGAGI. CDR3 length: 15 residues. The CDR3 sequence: CASSYQRTGNYGYTF. In nucleotides, the CDR3 is TGTGCCAGCAGTTACCAACGGACGGGAAACTATGGCTACACCTTC.

This clonotype has at least ten counts. This sequence joins TRBV27 and TRBJ2-7, with D maybe TRBD1 (7 bases). Trimming pared 6 bases from V and 9 bases from J, leaving 21 bases between. The CDR3 spans 14 residues. CDR1 and CDR2 (germline): MNHEY, SMNVEV (reference sequence). CDR3 bases: TGTGCCAGCAGCCGGGACAGATCTACGGGGGCGCAGTACTTC. This encodes CASSRDRSTGAQYF.

There are many counts of this clonotype. The rearrangement links TRBV18 to TRBJ1-1; TRBD1 aligns across 8 bases. CDR1 is KGHSH and CDR2 is LQKENI in the germline V gene. The CDR3 spans 14 residues. The V and J ends lost 4 bases and 3 bases, in that order; junction bases with no gene match: 4. The CDR3, as DNA: TGTGCCAGCTCACGAGACAGGGGAGACACTGAAGCTTTCTTT. Protein sequence: CASSRDRGDTEAFF.

The chain combines TRBV12-3 or TRBV12-4 with TRBJ1-1; TRBD1 agrees at 7 bases. The CDR3 has 15 amino acids. J was trimmed by 1 base and V by 6 bases; bases with no gene match: 8. CDR3 nucleotide sequence: TGTGCCAGCAGGGACCCTTACAGGGGGAACACTGAAGCTTTCTTT. This translates into CASRDPYRGNTEAFF.

This clonotype was seen many times. The chain links TRBV6-5 to TRBJ1-1; perhaps TRBD1 as D (5 bases). CDR1 is MNHEY and CDR2 is SVGAGI in the germline V gene. Trimming left V 4 bases short and J 4 bases short, with 19 bases between. There are 16 residues in the CDR3. The CDR3 bases are TGTGCCAGCAGTTCGTTGGACGGTCCGGGGGGCACTGAAGCTTTCTTT. This gives the protein CASSSLDGPGGTEAFF.

This clonotype was found once. CDR3 region: CSARTPGTGDIQYF. The CDR3 coding sequence is TGCAGTGCTAGAACCCCGGGGACAGGAGACATTCAGTACTTC. This rearrangement joins TRBV20-1 to TRBJ2-4; 8 positions agree with TRBD1. The germline CDR1 and CDR2 sequences are DFQATT and SNEGSKA (reference sequence). The CDR3 is made up of 14 amino acids. Losses at the gene ends were 2 bases for V and 8 bases for J; bases not matched to a gene: 8.